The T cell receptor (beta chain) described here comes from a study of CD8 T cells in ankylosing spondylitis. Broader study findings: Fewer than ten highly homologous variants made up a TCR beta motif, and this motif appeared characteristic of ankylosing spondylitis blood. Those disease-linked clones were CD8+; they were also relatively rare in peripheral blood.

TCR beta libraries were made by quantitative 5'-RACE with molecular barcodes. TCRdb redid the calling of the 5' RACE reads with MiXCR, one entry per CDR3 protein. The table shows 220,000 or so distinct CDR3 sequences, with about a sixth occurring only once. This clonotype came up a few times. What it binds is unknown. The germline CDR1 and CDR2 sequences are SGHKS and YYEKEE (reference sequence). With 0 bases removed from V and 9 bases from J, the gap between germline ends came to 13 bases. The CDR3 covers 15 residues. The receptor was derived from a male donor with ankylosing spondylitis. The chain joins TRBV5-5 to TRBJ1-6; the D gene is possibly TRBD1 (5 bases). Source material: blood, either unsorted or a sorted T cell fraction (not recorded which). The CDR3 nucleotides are TGTGCCAGCAGCTTGGAGAGGGGAGTTCTTTCACCCCTCCACTTT. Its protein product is CASSLERGVLSPLHF.